Here is one T cell receptor (beta chain) with its context. V lost 5 bases, J lost 5 bases, and 3 bases stayed unmatched. Germline loops: CDR1 SEHNR, CDR2 FQNEAQ (reference sequence). There are 14 residues in the CDR3. The protocol was immunoSEQ multiplex PCR, while the TCRdb copy is restricted to in-frame clones and leaves out a portion. The repertoire has about 150,000 clones, approximately 80% of them found once; the top ten carry roughly 13%. These data come from a study of blood T cell repertoires in COVID-19. The wider study: PBMCs, B-cell-depleted T cells, or T cells provided the cDNA or gDNA that made up the material.

The clonotype originates from a man between 60 and 75 years old with active or convalescent COVID-19. Sequenced input: peripheral blood. The chain uses TRBV7-9 and TRBJ2-2; 9 bases are a match to TRBD2. The CDR3 nucleotides read TGTGCCAGCAGCCCGGCGGGAGGGACCGGGGAGCTGTTTTTT. Protein: CASSPAGGTGELFF.